Reported below is one T cell receptor beta chain. cDNA encoding TCRalpha and TCRbeta underwent two nested PCRs of approximately 17 and 9 cycles, each of which was followed by bead purification. TCRdb reanalyzed the 5' RACE reads and collapses them to one entry per CDR3 protein, without DNA. The sample holds about 300,000 distinct CDR3 sequences. The entry originates in a study of monozygotic twins with inflammatory bowel disease. The germline CDR1 and CDR2 sequences are DFQATT and SNEGSKA (reference sequence). The CDR3 has 13 amino acids. This clonotype was sampled from a human donor with ulcerative colitis or Crohn's disease, or a healthy co-twin of an affected twin (not recorded which). V usage is TRBV20-1 and J usage is TRBJ2-5. The sequenced sample was blood. This CDR3 is CSARGWQRETQYF.